This TCR beta chain originates from a study of CD8 T cells in Susac syndrome. V lost 5 bases and J lost 3; bases outside the gene matches: 7. This CDR3 is built from 15 residues. Germline V gene data show CDR1 as LGHDT and CDR2 as YNNKEL (reference sequence). About 0.5 to 1 ug RNA was reverse transcribed with random hexamers. TCRdb processed the immunoSEQ multiplex PCR reads anew with MiXCR; each CDR3 protein has one entry. The sample includes around 180,000 distinct CDR3 sequences, around 96% of them seen just once. The V and J genes are TRBV3-1 and TRBJ2-1, with TRBD2 matching over 7 bases. Input material: CD8+ T cells from PBMCs. This TCR was recovered from a human donor with multiple sclerosis. The CDR3 protein is CASSDSGTNYNEQFF. CDR3 in DNA: TGTGCCAGCAGCGACTCCGGGACTAACTACAATGAGCAGTTCTTC.